What follows is one T cell receptor (beta chain) and its context. Its antigen is currently unknown. Being one base from a much bigger clone, this may be a read error. Germline values: CDR1 LNHDA, CDR2 SQIVND (reference sequence). Losses at the gene ends were 1 base for V and 13 bases for J; bases not matched to a gene: 15. This CDR3 has 16 amino acids. Authors' processing steps: It was from CDR3 differences across clinicopathological groups that a distant-metastasis classifier for papillary thyroid cancer was built. MiXCR was used by TCRdb to re-call the PCR reads. For this entry, the V and J calls and clone size follow TCRdb and not the study's own pipeline. The data show tens of thousands of clones, 12% seen once. No patient had received any treatment before thyroid surgery. The record originates from a study of metastatic and nonmetastatic thyroid tumors. Looking at the study overall: Repertoires from malignant and benign thyroid patients were compared across blood and tumor or nodule tissue.

Overall study findings and caveats: In both blood and tumor samples, TCR beta diversity was reported significantly higher for malignant than benign nodules.

The J gene is TRBJ2-1, the V gene TRBV19; 8 bases are shared with TRBD1. This sequence originates from a female donor with papillary thyroid cancer or a benign thyroid nodule (not recorded which). Some clones in this sample may be carry-over from other donors' samples. Sequencing was carried out using blood. DNA of the CDR3: TGTGCCAGTAGTATAGGGCAGGGGGCAGGAGCGGAGGATCAGTTCTTC. The encoded protein is CASSIGQGAGAEDQFF.